These 22 T cell receptor beta chains were sequenced from one sample in a study of T cells in Graves' hyperthyroidism and ophthalmopathy. The TCR beta CDR3 regions underwent amplification using RNA transcripts as the source. When the TCR CDR3 underwent first-round RT-PCR, the HTBI primer set was used. TCRdb redid the calling of the multiplex PCR reads with MiXCR, one entry per CDR3 protein. Among about 380,000 distinct CDR3 sequences listed, roughly 13% were seen once. Sequencing was done on a sample of blood. These receptors originate from a woman aged 55-70 years with Graves' hyperthyroidism.

This clonotype has ten or more counts. The chain combines TRBV10-2 with TRBJ2-3, with unresolved D. Between the trimmed V and J ends, which lost 6 bases and 1 base, there was a span of 8 bases. Per germline, CDR1 WSHSY and CDR2 SAAADI. The CDR3 consists of 13 residues. The CDR3 nucleotides read TGCGCCAGCAGGGACGGTGGCACAGATACGCAGTATTTT. This gives the protein CASRDGGTDTQYF.

This clonotype was seen repeatedly, ten times or more. This sequence joins TRBV13 and TRBJ2-7; the match to TRBD1 covers 10 bases. The germline gives CDR1 PRHDT, CDR2 FYEKMQ (reference sequence). This CDR3 is 18 amino acids long. V was clipped by 3 bases and J by 0 bases; unmatched bases: 11. The CDR3 sequence: CASSFPSPGTGVSYEQYF. CDR3 nucleotide sequence: TGTGCCAGCAGCTTCCCCTCCCCCGGGACAGGGGTCTCCTACGAGCAGTACTTC. The full variable domain, in which reference TRBV13 and TRBJ2-7 provide the parts outside the CDR3, is AAGVIQSPRHLIKEKRETATLKCYPIPRHDTVYWYQQGPGQDPQFLISFYEKMQSDKGSIPDRFSAQQFSDYHSELNMSSLELGDSALYFCASSFPSPGTGVSYEQYFGPGTRLTVT.

The chain has TRBV28 and TRBJ2-3; 7 bases align to TRBD2. From germline, CDR1 is MDHEN and CDR2 SYDVKM. The trim removed 3 bases at V and 4 bases at J, leaving 4 bases unmatched. The CDR3 loop spans 14 amino acids. CDR3 region: CASSFPGRADTQYF. The CDR3 DNA reads TGTGCCAGCAGTTTCCCAGGGAGGGCAGATACGCAGTATTTT. Using reference TRBV28 and TRBJ2-3 for the parts outside the CDR3, the full variable domain is DVKVTQSSRYLVKRTGEKVFLECVQDMDHENMFWYRQDPGLGLRLIYFSYDVKMKEKGDIPEGYSVSREKKERFSLILESASTNQTSMYLCASSFPGRADTQYFGPGTRLTVL.

This clonotype appeared many times. The chain has TRBV20-1 and TRBJ2-5; D is perhaps TRBD2 (6 bases). Per germline, CDR1 DFQATT and CDR2 SNEGSKA (reference sequence). V lost 0 bases, J lost 2 bases, and 10 bases lay in between. The CDR3 length is 14 residues. CDR3 nucleotide sequence: TGCAGTGCTAGAGATGAGGGGACTCAAGAGACCCAGTACTTC. Translation: CSARDEGTQETQYF.

This clonotype appeared many times. The gene calls are TRBV9 and TRBJ2-2; D remains unclear. This CDR3 region has 15 residues. Germline loops: CDR1 SGDLS, CDR2 YYNGEE. Trimming removed 0 bases from V and 5 bases from J, with 11 bases in between. This chain's CDR3 is CASSVGRRQTGELFF. The CDR3 coding sequence is TGTGCCAGCAGCGTAGGTCGAAGGCAGACCGGGGAGCTGTTTTTT. The variable domain in full, completed from reference TRBV9 and TRBJ2-2, reads DSGVTQTPKHLITATGQRVTLRCSPRSGDLSVYWYQQSLDQGLQFLIQYYNGEERAKGNILERFSAQQFPDLHSELNLSSLELGDSALYFCASSVGRRQTGELFFGEGSRLTVL.

This clonotype was seen ten or more times. V gene TRBV2 combines with J gene TRBJ2-4, with a tentative D call TRBD2 (6 bases). The CDR3 is 14 residues long. The V and J ends lost 3 bases and 0 bases respectively, with 6 bases between them. Germline V lookup: CDR1 SNHLY, CDR2 FYNNEI. CDR3 DNA sequence: TGTGCCAGCAGTGAGGGACTAGCCAAAAACATTCAGTACTTC. It translates to CASSEGLAKNIQYF.

CDR3 loop: CASSLAGARFGNTIYF. The DNA of the CDR3 is TGCGCCAGCAGCTTGGCGGGGGCTCGATTTGGAAACACCATATATTTT. The V and J genes are TRBV5-1 and TRBJ1-3; the D gene is possibly TRBD1 (6 bases). This CDR3 comprises 16 residues. Looked up from germline, CDR1 is SGHRS and CDR2 is YFSETQ. The V gene lost 0 bases and the J gene lost 3 bases, with 13 bases spanning the gap.

In its sample, this clonotype was seen many times. CDR3 sequence reads: CASSLSGASNQPQHF. The CDR3, as DNA: TGTGCCAGCAGCTTGTCAGGGGCGAGCAATCAGCCCCAGCATTTT. The chain combines TRBV12-3 or TRBV12-4 with TRBJ1-5; D is possibly TRBD1 (6 bases). V was cut by 6 bases and J by 1 base, with 13 bases left in between. CDR3 length: 15 amino acids.

This clonotype came up many times. The V gene is TRBV20-1, the J gene TRBJ1-1, with 9 bases that match TRBD1. Looked up from germline, CDR1 is DFQATT and CDR2 is SNEGSKA (reference sequence). Trimming removed 5 bases from V and 1 base from J; junction bases left unmatched: 8. This CDR3 is built from 15 residues. This CDR3 is CSAWDRVLGNTEAFF. The DNA for the CDR3 is TGCAGTGCTTGGGACAGGGTATTAGGGAACACTGAAGCTTTCTTT.

CDR3 coding DNA: TGTGCCAGCTCACTGATCGACGCCACCCCCTACAATGAGCAGTTCTTC. Protein product: CASSLIDATPYNEQFF. The chain uses TRBV18 and TRBJ2-1, with D uncertain. The V gene lost 4 bases and the J gene lost 2 bases, with 15 bases spanning the gap. The CDR3 loop spans 16 amino acids. The V gene's germline CDR1 is KGHSH and CDR2 LQKENI.

In its sample, this clonotype was seen many times. The CDR3 DNA reads as TGTGCCTGGAGGACCACAGATACGCAGTATTTT. Amino acids: CAWRTTDTQYF. The chain carries TRBV30 and TRBJ2-3; D gene uncertain. V lost 3 bases and J 2 bases, leaving 3 bases between the germline ends. Germline V gene data show CDR1 as GTSNPN and CDR2 as SVGIG (reference sequence). The CDR3 spans 11 residues.

This clonotype was recorded many times. CDR3 region: CAISPGTDTQYF. Written as DNA, the CDR3 is TGTGCCATCAGCCCAGGAACAGATACGCAGTATTTT. V gene TRBV10-3 combines with J gene TRBJ2-3; no clear D. From germline, CDR1 is ENHRY and CDR2 SYGVKD. This CDR3 has 12 amino acids. The germline V and J ends were trimmed by 6 bases and 3 bases, with 7 bases remaining between them.

This clonotype has a count of ten or more. The chain is built from TRBV28 and TRBJ2-3; 10 bases fit TRBD2. Germline CDR1 is MDHEN and CDR2 is SYDVKM. The CDR3 has 16 residues. Germline trimming cut 8 bases from V and 6 bases from J; bases unmatched to any gene: 14. For the CDR3, the DNA is TGTGCCAGCGGCCTTGGGTCGCTAGCGGGAGCTGATACGCAGTATTTT. It specifies CASGLGSLAGADTQYF.

This clonotype has more than one count but fewer than ten. The CDR3, as DNA: TGTGCCAGCAGCTTTCGCGGGCGCACAGATACGCAGTATTTT. Encoded protein: CASSFRGRTDTQYF. The chain couples TRBV9 to TRBJ2-3; D is possibly TRBD2 (5 bases). Trimming left V 4 bases short and J 1 base short, with 10 bases between. Germline V gene data show CDR1 as SGDLS and CDR2 as YYNGEE. The CDR3 covers 14 residues.

This clonotype was seen ten or more times. The rearrangement uses TRBV12-3 or TRBV12-4 and TRBJ2-1; 9 nucleotides match TRBD2. CDR3 length: 19 residues. Losses at the gene ends were 7 bases for V and 0 bases for J; bases not matched to a gene: 16. This CDR3 is CASTLNRASGISSYNEQFF. The CDR3 DNA follows: TGTGCCAGCACCCTAAATCGGGCTAGCGGGATTAGCTCCTACAATGAGCAGTTCTTC.

Remarks on this clonotype: A much bigger clone sits one base away, suggesting this may be a read error. CDR3: CASSMEHSNQPQHF. CDR3 sequence (DNA): TGTGCCAGCTCAATGGAACATAGCAATCAGCCCCAGCATTTT. J is TRBJ1-5 and V is TRBV18; D is ambiguous. The V and J ends lost 5 bases and 0 bases respectively, with 8 bases between them. The CDR3 sequence is 14 residues long. The germline CDR1 and CDR2 sequences are KGHSH and LQKENI.

The rearrangement links TRBV5-1 to TRBJ1-1, with D maybe TRBD1 (6 bases). Germline V gene lookup returns CDR1 SGHRS and CDR2 YFSETQ. CDR3 length equals 13 residues. V lost 2 bases to trimming and J lost 3 bases, with 8 bases between them. The CDR3 nucleotides read TGCGCCAGCAGCTTTTCAGGGGACACTGAAGCTTTCTTT. This gives the protein CASSFSGDTEAFF.

This chain links TRBV5-8 with TRBJ1-1; no reliable D call. Trimming removed 6 bases from V and 4 bases from J, with 13 bases in between. From germline, CDR1 is SGHTS and CDR2 YDEGEE. CDR3 size: 13 residues. The DNA for the CDR3 is TGTGCCAGCATACCGAGGGTTGGCACTGAAGCTTTCTTT. Protein: CASIPRVGTEAFF. Complete variable domain (other parts from reference TRBV5-8 and TRBJ1-1): EAGVTQSPTHLIKTRGQQATLRCSPISGHTSVYWYQQALGLGLQFLLWYDEGEERNRGNFPPRFSGRQFPNYSSELNVNALELEDSALYLCASIPRVGTEAFFGQGTRLTVV.

This clonotype was seen more than once but under ten times. The chain carries TRBV20-1 and TRBJ2-3, with D possibly being TRBD1 (6 bases). The CDR3 is 15 amino acids. Trimming left V 1 base short and J 3 bases short, with 14 bases between. Germline CDR1 and CDR2: DFQATT and SNEGSKA (reference sequence). This chain's CDR3 is CSARGVQGKTDTQYF. The CDR3 DNA reads as TGCAGTGCTAGAGGGGTACAGGGTAAGACAGATACGCAGTATTTT.

This clonotype has ten or more counts. This sequence joins TRBV5-1 and TRBJ1-1; 10 bases map to TRBD1. CDR3 length: 17 amino acids. CDR1 is SGHRS and CDR2 is YFSETQ in the germline V gene. V lost 0 bases to trimming and J lost 4 bases; unmatched junction nucleotides: 9. CDR3 sequence reads: CASSLAGQGVQGTEAFF. DNA of the CDR3: TGCGCCAGCAGCTTGGCTGGACAGGGGGTTCAGGGCACTGAAGCTTTCTTT.

The chain uses TRBV28 and TRBJ2-1, with 9 bases fitting TRBD2. The CDR3 length is 12 residues. Per the germline V gene, CDR1 is MDHEN and CDR2 is SYDVKM. Trimming took 5 bases from V and 15 from J; bases not matched to a gene: 8. The CDR3 protein is CASSPRLAGRFF. DNA for the CDR3: TGTGCCAGCAGTCCCCGTCTAGCGGGAAGGTTCTTC.

A few counts support this clonotype. J is TRBJ1-2 and V is TRBV27; 9 nucleotides match TRBD1. The junction had 11 bases not matched to a gene; V was cut back by 5 bases and J by 7 bases. Germline lookup yields CDR1 MNHEY and CDR2 SMNVEV (reference sequence). This CDR3 has 15 amino acids. CDR3 nucleotides: TGTGCCAGCAGTCCCACCCCCGGGACAGGGTTTGGCTACACCTTC. It yields the protein CASSPTPGTGFGYTF.